The clone carrying this T cell receptor (beta chain) has just a few counts. Each CDR3 protein is one row after TCRdb ran MiXCR on the 5' RACE reads. The table has some 270,000 distinct CDR3 sequences, approximately 20% seen once. The CDR3 is made up of 16 amino acids. Trimming left V 6 bases short and J 0 bases short, with 13 bases between. Per the germline V gene, CDR1 is SGHKS and CDR2 is YYEKEE (reference sequence). The data derive from a study of CD8 T cells in ankylosing spondylitis. The specimen was blood, either unsorted or a sorted T cell fraction (not recorded which). V usage is TRBV5-5 and J usage is TRBJ2-6; no clear D gene. The source is a male donor with ankylosing spondylitis or in good health (not recorded which). The CDR3 reads CASTPSSFSGANVLTF. For the CDR3, the DNA is TGTGCCAGCACCCCCTCAAGTTTCTCTGGGGCCAACGTCCTGACTTTC.